These 15 T cell receptor beta chains share one sample of origin, sequenced in a study of blood T cell repertoires in COVID-19. The repertoire was sequenced with immunoSEQ multiplex PCR; TCRdb's copy has only in-frame clones and lacks some. Found here are 120,000 or so clones, over 85% of them singletons; the top ten hold about 3.5%. Sequenced input: peripheral blood. The receptors derive from a man in his fifties or sixties with active COVID-19.

The chain combines TRBV5-1 with TRBJ1-4; 7 bases match TRBD1. Germline trimming cut 1 base from V and 7 bases from J; bases unmatched to any gene: 4. CDR1 is SGHRS and CDR2 is YFSETQ in the germline V gene. The CDR3 covers 14 residues. The CDR3: CASSLSGGSEKLFF. The DNA for the CDR3 is TGCGCCAGCAGCTTGTCAGGGGGAAGTGAAAAACTGTTTTTT.

The chain links TRBV6-5 to TRBJ2-1, with D unresolved. This CDR3 contains 13 residues. Germline CDR1 is MNHEY and CDR2 is SVGAGI. V dropped 5 bases and J dropped 4 bases, with 9 bases sitting between them. In DNA form, the CDR3 reads TGTGCCAGCAGTCCTTTTCTGTACAATGAGCAGTTCTTC. Translated, it gives CASSPFLYNEQFF.

J is TRBJ1-4 and V is TRBV5-1, with D possibly TRBD1 on 5 matching bases. The V end was cut by 5 bases, the J end by 7 bases, with 12 bases between. This CDR3 is 13 amino acids long. Germline CDR1 reads SGHRS; CDR2 reads YFSETQ. CDR3: CASRPGRGEKLFF. In nucleotides, the CDR3 is TGCGCCAGCAGACCAGGGCGAGGTGAAAAACTGTTTTTT.

The chain recombines TRBV11-3 with TRBJ2-3, with D uncertain. The CDR3 totals 15 residues. V lost 8 bases, J lost 4 bases, and 19 bases lay in between. CDR1 and CDR2 (germline): SGHNT, YENEEA. CDR3 residues: CASRPGSSMSDTQYF. The CDR3 DNA follows: TGTGCCAGCCGCCCGGGTAGTTCCATGTCAGATACGCAGTATTTT.

This chain links TRBV25-1 with TRBJ2-1; 12 bases agree with TRBD1. Germline values: CDR1 MGHDK, CDR2 SYGVNS. The CDR3 totals 16 residues. Germline trimming cut 5 bases from V and 8 bases from J; bases unmatched to any gene: 10. CDR3 sequence (DNA): TGTGCCAGCAGTAGAATCGGGACAGGGGGCTGGGATGAGCAGTTCTTC. As protein: CASSRIGTGGWDEQFF.

The gene calls are TRBV7-9 and TRBJ1-1; D gene uncertain. V shed 4 bases and J shed 4 bases, with 16 bases lying between them. The V gene's germline CDR1 is SEHNR and CDR2 FQNEAQ (reference sequence). The CDR3 is 15 residues long. The CDR3 region has the DNA TGTGCCAGCAGCTCCGGGAGAGGTCTTTCCACTGAAGCTTTCTTT. Encoded protein: CASSSGRGLSTEAFF.

The V and J genes are TRBV10-1 and TRBJ2-7; TRBD2 is a possible D gene (5 bases). The germline V gene encodes CDR1 WNHNN and CDR2 SYGVQD (reference sequence). The length of the CDR3 is 15 residues. V was trimmed by 2 bases and J by 1 base, leaving 12 bases between them. The CDR3 loop is CASSETVTGSYEQYF. CDR3 coding DNA: TGCGCCAGCAGTGAGACAGTGACGGGGTCCTACGAGCAGTACTTC.

The chain employs TRBV11-2 and TRBJ2-5, with 7 bases that match TRBD2. The CDR3 has 14 amino acids. CDR1 and CDR2 (germline): SGHAT, FQNNGV. The V and J ends lost 5 bases and 9 bases, in that order; junction bases with no gene match: 12. The CDR3 region is CASSPEMVRGAQYF. CDR3 DNA sequence: TGTGCCAGCAGCCCAGAGATGGTCCGGGGGGCCCAGTACTTC. Full variable domain (rest looked up from reference TRBV11-2 and TRBJ2-5): EAGVAQSPRYKIIEKRQSVAFWCNPISGHATLYWYQQILGQGPKLLIQFQNNGVVDDSQLPKDRFSAERLKGVDSTLKIQPAKLEDSAVYLCASSPEMVRGAQYFGPGTRLLVL.

This chain links TRBV9 with TRBJ2-5; the match to TRBD2 covers 7 bases. V dropped 4 bases and J dropped 3; count of bases not matched to a gene: 3. There are 13 residues in the CDR3. The germline V gene encodes CDR1 SGDLS and CDR2 YYNGEE. The DNA of the CDR3 is TGTGCCAGCAGCACCGGACTAGAAGAGACCCAGTACTTC. Amino acid sequence: CASSTGLEETQYF.

Only one count was recorded for this clone. The chain uses TRBV27 and TRBJ1-4; D possibly corresponds to TRBD1 (5 bases). The germline V gene has CDR1 MNHEY and CDR2 SMNVEV (reference sequence). Between the trimmed V and J ends, which lost 6 bases and 1 base, there was a span of 15 bases. The CDR3 is 16 residues long. CDR3 loop: CASSPIQGITNEKLFF. For the CDR3, the DNA is TGTGCCAGCAGCCCGATCCAGGGTATAACTAATGAAAAACTGTTTTTT.

In this sample, this clone turned up many times. The CDR3 sequence is CASSPRTGTFSGNTIYF. Here the CDR3 DNA reads TGTGCCAGCAGCCCCAGGACAGGAACCTTCTCTGGAAACACCATATATTTT. The J gene is TRBJ1-3, the V gene TRBV9, with 7 bases fitting TRBD1. This CDR3 comprises 17 residues. Per germline, CDR1 SGDLS and CDR2 YYNGEE. V trimming: 4 bases; J trimming: 0 bases; junction bases outside the gene matches: 10.

V is TRBV11-3 and J is TRBJ1-1; D is unresolved. CDR1 and CDR2 (germline): SGHNT, YENEEA. The CDR3 length is 11 residues. V was clipped by 5 bases and J by 1 base, with 2 bases between them. CDR3 region: CASSRNTEAFF. The CDR3 coding sequence is TGTGCCAGCAGCCGGAACACTGAAGCTTTCTTT.

The DNA for the CDR3 is TGTGCCAGTAGCCAGGGATTTGGGAACATTCAGTACTTC. Translation gives CASSQGFGNIQYF. The V and J genes are TRBV19 and TRBJ2-4; weak D call: TRBD1 (5 bases). Trimming shortened V by 6 bases and J by 7 bases, and 13 bases separated the two germline ends. Germline V gene data show CDR1 as LNHDA and CDR2 as SQIVND (reference sequence). The CDR3 runs to 13 residues. Using reference TRBV19 and TRBJ2-4 for the parts outside the CDR3, the full variable domain is DGGITQSPKYLFRKEGQNVTLSCEQNLNHDAMYWYRQDPGQGLRLIYYSQIVNDFQKGDIAEGYSVSREKKESFPLTVTSAQKNPTAFYLCASSQGFGNIQYFGAGTRLSVL.

The J gene is TRBJ2-7, the V gene TRBV6-5; a possible D gene is TRBD1 (6 bases). Trimming removed 6 bases at V and 2 bases at J, with 14 bases between. Germline V gene lookup returns CDR1 MNHEY and CDR2 SVGAGI. This CDR3 comprises 14 residues. The CDR3 DNA follows: TGTGCCAGCAGACGCGACGGGACAACCTACGAGCAGTACTTC. Translation: CASRRDGTTYEQYF.

CDR3 in amino acids: CASSLGRRLEYGYTF. Written as DNA, the CDR3 is TGTGCCAGCAGCTTAGGCCGCAGGCTCGAATATGGCTACACCTTC. The gene calls are TRBV7-2 and TRBJ1-2; no reliable D call. The CDR3 has 15 amino acids. Germline-derived CDR1 and CDR2 are SGHTA and FQGNSA. Trimming removed 1 base at V and 5 bases at J, with 14 bases between.